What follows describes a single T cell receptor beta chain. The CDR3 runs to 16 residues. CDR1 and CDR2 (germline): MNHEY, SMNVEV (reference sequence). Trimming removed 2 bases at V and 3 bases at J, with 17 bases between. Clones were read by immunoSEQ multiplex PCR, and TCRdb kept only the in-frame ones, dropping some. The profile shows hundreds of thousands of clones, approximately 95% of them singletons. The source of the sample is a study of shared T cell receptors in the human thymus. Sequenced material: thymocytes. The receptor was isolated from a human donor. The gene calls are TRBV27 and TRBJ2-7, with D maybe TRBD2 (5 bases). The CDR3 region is CASSLEQAGNHYEQYF. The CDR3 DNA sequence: TGTGCCAGCAGTTTAGAGCAGGCCGGGAATCACTACGAGCAGTACTTC.